This TCR beta chain was sequenced in a study of shared clonotypes between healthy human individuals. Findings of the study overall: A handful of donors held around 5% of naive CD4 clonotypes in common. Clonotypes shared by all four donors outscored non-shared clonotypes in generation probability. Enrolling few donors narrowed the genetic and exposure-history diversity that was represented.

This clone has just one count. Its antigen is not known. Sequencing used immunoSEQ multiplex PCR; TCRdb keeps in-frame clones, though not all of them. This sample has about 680,000 clones; 92% occur once, and the top ten carry 24%. Naive CD8 isolation took CD45RO-negative cells positively selected for CCR7 and excluded terminally differentiated effector memory CD45RA+ cells. Healthy HIV-negative adults without recent acute infections or vaccinations served as donors. The CDR3 contains 15 residues. The V and J ends lost 1 base and 4 bases respectively, with 11 bases between them. Germline values: CDR1 MGHRA, CDR2 YSYEKL.

The source is a man aged 25 to 45 in good health. The sequencing input was naive CD8+ T cells sorted from blood. This chain connects TRBV4-1 to TRBJ1-3; D uncertain. The CDR3: CASSQVGQQGNTIYF. CDR3 nucleotide sequence: TGCGCCAGCAGCCAAGTGGGCCAGCAGGGAAACACCATATATTTT.